This T cell receptor beta chain derives from a study of graft-versus-host responses after intestinal transplantation. Libraries were prepared by immunoSEQ multiplex PCR; TCRdb keeps only in-frame clonotypes and omits some of them. The profile shows 15,000 to 20,000 clones, approximately 35% of them singletons. The authors seeded roughly 200,000 CFSE-labeled responder cells together with roughly 200,000 irradiated stimulator cells tagged with violet dye. Study results and caveats: HvG clone declines early post-transplant were associated with peak circulating GvH levels.

This CDR3 comprises 14 residues. Germline CDR1 and CDR2: MGHRA and YSYEKL. The sequenced sample was alloreactive CD4+ T cells from a mixed lymphocyte reaction culture, obtained before transplantation. Noted subset: CFSE-low proliferating T cells sorted from approximately 6-day pre-transplant mixed lymphocyte reaction (GvH or HvG direction). The TCR sequence derives from a human patient who was an organ donor for intestinal transplantation. The chain links TRBV4-1 to TRBJ1-5; D is undetermined. The J call may not be correct, given that the DNA end is closer to TRBJ2-3. The CDR3 is CASSQVGSHQPQYF. CDR3 nucleotides: TGCGCCAGCAGCCAAGTAGGGTCCCATCAGCCCCAGTATTTT.